A single sample gave rise to the 10 T cell receptor beta chains below, sequenced in a study of PD-L1 blockade in urothelial cancer. Here immunoSEQ multiplex PCR was the method, and the copy in TCRdb shows in-frame clones only, minus some. Of about 52,000 clones listed, around 79% are singletons. Time point here: pretreatment peripheral blood. The sequences come from PBMCs, collected around atezolizumab (anti-PD-L1) treatment. The receptors shown here come from a man between 65 and 79 years old with urothelial cancer.

The chain has TRBV5-4 and TRBJ2-6, with TRBD1 matching 9 bases. The CDR3 is 16 residues long. V dropped 4 bases and J dropped 3; count of bases not matched to a gene: 5. Germline lookup yields CDR1 SGHNT and CDR2 YYREEE (reference sequence). CDR3 sequence: CASSTTGGRGANVLTF. CDR3 sequence (DNA): TGTGCCAGCAGCACCACAGGGGGCCGTGGGGCCAACGTCCTGACTTTC.

J is TRBJ1-2 and V is TRBV6-1; 8 nucleotides agree with TRBD1. This CDR3 has 13 amino acids. Germline values: CDR1 MNHNS, CDR2 SASEGT. V was pared by 7 bases and J by 7 bases, with 8 bases of the junction left unmatched. In DNA, the CDR3 is TGTGCCAGCACTGACAGGGGTCGAAGTGGCTACACCTTC. Translating gives CASTDRGRSGYTF.

V gene TRBV27 combines with J gene TRBJ2-5; a possible D gene is TRBD1 (8 bases). Germline lookup yields CDR1 MNHEY and CDR2 SMNVEV (reference sequence). V lost 5 bases to trimming and J lost 3 bases, with 25 bases between them. This CDR3 has 18 residues. CDR3 coding DNA: TGTGCCAGCAGTCCTCGTACAGGGGGGGTGGCTGGAGAAGAGACCCAGTACTTC. It specifies CASSPRTGGVAGEETQYF.

This sequence joins TRBV16 and TRBJ2-7; D may be TRBD1 (5 bases). Germline lookup yields CDR1 KGHSY and CDR2 FQNENV. The CDR3 is made up of 12 amino acids. V lost 2 bases to trimming and J lost 6 bases, with 8 bases between them. This chain's CDR3 is CASSQRGAEQYF. The CDR3 DNA reads TGTGCCAGCAGCCAAAGGGGTGCCGAGCAGTACTTC.

This clone was counted between two and nine times. The CDR3, as DNA: TGTGCCAGCACCTCGGTCGGGACTAACTATGGCTACACCTTC. Translation gives CASTSVGTNYGYTF. V is TRBV6-6 and J is TRBJ1-2; D gene unclear. There are 14 residues in the CDR3. Germline loops: CDR1 MNHNY, CDR2 SVGAGI (reference sequence). V was shortened by 7 bases and J by 0 bases, with 12 bases between the two germline ends.

The sample holds a few counts of this clone. V gene TRBV9 combines with J gene TRBJ1-1; 7 bases map to TRBD1. The germline V gene encodes CDR1 SGDLS and CDR2 YYNGEE. The trim removed 0 bases at V and 4 bases at J, leaving 6 bases unmatched. The CDR3 has 15 amino acids. The CDR3 region has the DNA TGTGCCAGCAGCGTAGGACCAGGGGGGTCCACTGAAGCTTTCTTT. As protein: CASSVGPGGSTEAFF.

The rearrangement joins TRBV5-1 to TRBJ2-7; D possibly corresponds to TRBD2 (5 bases). V lost 1 base and J lost 6, with 17 bases in between. This CDR3 is built from 15 residues. CDR1 and CDR2 from the germline V gene are SGHRS and YFSETQ. The CDR3 loop reads CASSLSSGSLSEQYF. The CDR3 nucleotides read TGCGCCAGCAGCTTGTCCAGCGGCTCTCTCTCCGAGCAGTACTTC.

The V call is TRBV5-5, the J call TRBJ2-7, with 10 bases matching TRBD2. The germline gives CDR1 SGHKS, CDR2 YYEKEE (reference sequence). V lost 5 bases, J lost 2 bases, and 10 bases stayed unmatched. This CDR3 has 16 residues. The CDR3 reads CASRLLPSGSTYEQYF. CDR3 DNA sequence: TGTGCCAGCAGACTTCTCCCTAGCGGGAGCACCTACGAGCAGTACTTC. The whole variable domain, filled in from reference TRBV5-5 and TRBJ2-7, reads DAGVTQSPTHLIKTRGQQVTLRCSPISGHKSVSWYQQVLGQGPQFIFQYYEKEERGRGNFPDRFSARQFPNYSSELNVNALLLGDSALYLCASRLLPSGSTYEQYFGPGTRLTVT.

This clone appeared a few times. The CDR3: CASSDTDEAFF. CDR3 DNA: TGTGCCAGCAGCGACACAGATGAAGCTTTCTTT. This chain connects TRBV7-9 to TRBJ1-1, with D uncertain. The germline V and J ends were trimmed by 5 bases and 7 bases, with 8 bases remaining between them. This CDR3 spans 11 amino acids. Germline V gene data show CDR1 as SEHNR and CDR2 as FQNEAQ (reference sequence).

J is TRBJ2-3 and V is TRBV9, with TRBD1 as a possible D gene (6 bases). Germline V gene lookup returns CDR1 SGDLS and CDR2 YYNGEE. This CDR3 comprises 15 residues. V was cut by 6 bases and J by 1 base, with 15 bases left in between. The CDR3 coding sequence is TGTGCCAGCAAGGTCGGACCAGGGGGCACAGATACGCAGTATTTT. It is translated as CASKVGPGGTDTQYF.